The subject of this entry is one T cell receptor (beta chain). The antigen remains undetermined. The same CDR3 is also encoded by other DNA sequences in this sample. This entry belongs to a study of T cell repertoires in ileal Crohn's disease. V was pared by 4 bases and J by 6 bases, with 2 bases of the junction left unmatched. CDR1 SGHRS and CDR2 YFSETQ come from the germline V gene. The CDR3 is made up of 13 amino acids. Notes on the study in general: High-frequency clones were more common in sorted CD8 than CD4 cells.

Only in-frame clones appear in the TCRdb table, and some are missing; sequencing was by immunoSEQ multiplex PCR. The sample has over 7,500 clones, about 80% seen once; the top ten hold less than 30%. This chain connects TRBV5-1 to TRBJ2-2; TRBD1 matches at 8 bases. The sequencing input was ileal tissue. This clonotype was sampled from an adult with Crohn's disease. CDR3 loop: CASSTDRAGELFF. In nucleotides, the CDR3 is TGCGCCAGCAGCACGGACAGGGCCGGGGAGCTGTTTTTT. Full variable domain (rest looked up from reference TRBV5-1 and TRBJ2-2): KAGVTQTPRYLIKTRGQQVTLSCSPISGHRSVSWYQQTPGQGLQFLFEYFSETQRNKGNFPGRFSGRQFSNSRSEMNVSTLELGDSALYLCASSTDRAGELFFGEGSRLTVL.